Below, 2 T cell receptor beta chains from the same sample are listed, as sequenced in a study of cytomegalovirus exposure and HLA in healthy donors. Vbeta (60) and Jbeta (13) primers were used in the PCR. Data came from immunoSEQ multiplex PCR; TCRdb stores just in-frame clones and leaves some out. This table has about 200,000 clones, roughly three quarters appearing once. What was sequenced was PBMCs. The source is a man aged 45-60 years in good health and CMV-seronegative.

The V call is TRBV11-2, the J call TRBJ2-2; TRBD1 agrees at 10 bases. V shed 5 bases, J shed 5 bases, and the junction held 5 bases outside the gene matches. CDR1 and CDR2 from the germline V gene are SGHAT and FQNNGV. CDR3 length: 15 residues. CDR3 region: CASSGRTGGTGELFF. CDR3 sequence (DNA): TGTGCCAGCAGCGGACGGACAGGGGGGACCGGGGAGCTGTTTTTT.

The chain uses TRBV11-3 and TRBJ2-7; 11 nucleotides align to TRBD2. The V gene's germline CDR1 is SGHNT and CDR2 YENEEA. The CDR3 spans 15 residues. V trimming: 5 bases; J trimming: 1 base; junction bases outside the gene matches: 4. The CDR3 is CASSLSGRGSYEQYF. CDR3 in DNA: TGTGCCAGCAGCCTTAGCGGGAGGGGTTCCTACGAGCAGTACTTC.